The subject of this entry is one T cell receptor (beta chain). Antigen: not known. The data stem from a study of T cell responses to AZD1222 COVID-19 vaccine. The V end was cut by 4 bases, the J end by 0 bases, with 13 bases between. Germline CDR1 and CDR2: MNHNY and SVGAGI (reference sequence). The CDR3 totals 15 residues. TCRdb keeps only in-frame clones here, not all; method: immunoSEQ multiplex PCR. The sample lists 150,000 to 200,000 clones, around 93% occurring once. Overall study findings and caveats: White British donors predominated, females outnumbered males, and clonal diversity was possibly underestimated. Repertoire sampling was restricted to post-peak T cell response timepoints. The breadth and depth of Spike-specific TCRs increased once two AZD1222 doses had been given. Unmutated variant regions are reportedly targeted by nearly half of spike-specific TCRs.

The chain uses TRBV6-6 and TRBJ2-7; unclear D gene. The sequencing here drew on peripheral blood, taken on day 0 of AZD1222 vaccination. This clonotype was sampled from an adult in good health. As DNA, the CDR3 is TGTGCCAGCAGTTCGCCGACTTTAAGCTCCTACGAGCAGTACTTC. This gives the protein CASSSPTLSSYEQYF.